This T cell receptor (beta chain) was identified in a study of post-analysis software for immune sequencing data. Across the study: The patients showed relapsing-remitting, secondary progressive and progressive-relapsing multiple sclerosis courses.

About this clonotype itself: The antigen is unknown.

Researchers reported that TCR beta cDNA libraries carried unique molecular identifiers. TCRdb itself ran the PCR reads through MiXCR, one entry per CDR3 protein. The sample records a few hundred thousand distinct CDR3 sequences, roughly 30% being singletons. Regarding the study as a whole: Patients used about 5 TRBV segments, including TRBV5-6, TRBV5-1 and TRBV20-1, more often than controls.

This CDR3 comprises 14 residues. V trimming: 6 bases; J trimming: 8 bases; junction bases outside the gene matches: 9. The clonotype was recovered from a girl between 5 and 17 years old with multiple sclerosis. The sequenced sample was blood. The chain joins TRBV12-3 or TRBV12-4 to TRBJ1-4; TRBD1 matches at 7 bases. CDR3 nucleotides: TGTGCCAGCAGGCGACGACAGGGAAGGGAAAAACTGTTTTTT. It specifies CASRRRQGREKLFF.